This T cell receptor beta chain is from a study of beta chain features in type 1 diabetes. Overall study findings and caveats: No resolution was reached here on whether HLA type influences TCRB rearrangement. Moderate yet significant TCRB CDR3 shortening was seen in Type 1 diabetes patients in all four CD4+ subsets.

CDR1 SNHLY and CDR2 FYNNEI come from the germline V gene. J lost 7 bases, V lost 6 bases, and 9 bases had no gene match. The CDR3 is 15 residues long. Sequenced material consisted of expressed TCRB transcripts (all of the isolated RNA was reverse transcribed). Repertoires were generated with immunoSEQ multiplex PCR, while TCRdb's copy carries only in-frame clones and drops some. Of about 150,000 clones detected, about 9.4% appear once; the ten largest clones hold 0.5%. With regard to this clone: The antigen remains unidentified.

The V gene is TRBV2, the J gene TRBJ2-1, with TRBD2 matching 10 bases. Source material: central memory CD4+ T cells from blood. The TCR originated in a man younger than 40 with type 1 diabetes. The CDR3 DNA sequence: TGTGCCAGCAGCCTAACGACTAGCGGGTGGAATGAGCAGTTCTTC. Its translation is CASSLTTSGWNEQFF. The variable domain in full, completed from reference TRBV2 and TRBJ2-1, reads EPEVTQTPSHQVTQMGQEVILRCVPISNHLYFYWYRQILGQKVEFLVSFYNNEISEKSEIFDDQFSVERPDGSNFTLKIRSTKLEDSAMYFCASSLTTSGWNEQFFGPGTRLTVL.